What follows describes a single TCR beta chain. These data are taken from a study of technical replicates of blood from a few donors. Assay: immunoSEQ multiplex PCR; the TCRdb copy retains only in-frame clones and omits some. This sample has 11,000 to 15,000 clones, with approximately 80% found just once. The J segment lost 2 bases and the V segment lost 2 bases, leaving 3 bases of the junction unmatched. The CDR3 runs 17 residues. From germline, CDR1 is SGHDT and CDR2 YYEEEE. Sequenced input: PBMCs. The receptor was isolated from a human donor in good health. V gene TRBV5-6 combines with J gene TRBJ2-1; 14 bases are shared with TRBD2. CDR3 protein: CASSLGTSGSTYNEQFF. DNA for the CDR3: TGTGCCAGCAGCTTAGGGACTAGCGGGAGTACCTACAATGAGCAGTTCTTC.